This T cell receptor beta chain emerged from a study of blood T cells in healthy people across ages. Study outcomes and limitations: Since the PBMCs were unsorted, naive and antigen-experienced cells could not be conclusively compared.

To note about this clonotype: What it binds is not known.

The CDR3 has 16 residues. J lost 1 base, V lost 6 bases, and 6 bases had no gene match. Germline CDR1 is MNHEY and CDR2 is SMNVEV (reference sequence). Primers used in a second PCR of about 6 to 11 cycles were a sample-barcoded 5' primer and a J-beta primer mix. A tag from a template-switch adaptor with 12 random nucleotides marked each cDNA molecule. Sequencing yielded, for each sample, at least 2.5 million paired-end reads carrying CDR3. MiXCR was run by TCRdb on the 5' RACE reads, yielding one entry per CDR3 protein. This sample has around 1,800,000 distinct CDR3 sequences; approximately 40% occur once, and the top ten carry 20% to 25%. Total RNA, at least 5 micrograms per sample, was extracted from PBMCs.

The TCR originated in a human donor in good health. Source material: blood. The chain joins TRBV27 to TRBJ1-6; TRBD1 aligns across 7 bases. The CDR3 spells CASSQTGLSYNSPLHF. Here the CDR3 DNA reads TGTGCCAGCAGCCAGACAGGGCTGTCCTATAATTCACCCCTCCACTTT.